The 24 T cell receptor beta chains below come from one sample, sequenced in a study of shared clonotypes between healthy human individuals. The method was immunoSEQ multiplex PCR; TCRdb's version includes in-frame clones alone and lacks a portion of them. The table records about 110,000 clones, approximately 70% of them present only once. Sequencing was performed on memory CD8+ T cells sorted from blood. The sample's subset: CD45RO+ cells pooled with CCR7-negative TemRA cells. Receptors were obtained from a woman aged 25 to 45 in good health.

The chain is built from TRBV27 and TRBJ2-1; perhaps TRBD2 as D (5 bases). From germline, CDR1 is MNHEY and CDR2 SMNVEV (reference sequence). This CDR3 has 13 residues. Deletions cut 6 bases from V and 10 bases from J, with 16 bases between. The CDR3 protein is CASRRSAEGEQFF. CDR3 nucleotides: TGTGCCAGCAGAAGGTCCGCTGAGGGCGAGCAGTTCTTC.

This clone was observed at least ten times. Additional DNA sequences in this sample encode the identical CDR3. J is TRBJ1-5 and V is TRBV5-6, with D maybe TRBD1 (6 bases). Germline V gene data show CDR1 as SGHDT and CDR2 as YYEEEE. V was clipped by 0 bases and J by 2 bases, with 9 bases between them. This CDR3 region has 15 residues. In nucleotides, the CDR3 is TGTGCCAGCAGCTTGGGGGCAGGGGGCAATCAGCCCCAGCATTTT. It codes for CASSLGAGGNQPQHF.

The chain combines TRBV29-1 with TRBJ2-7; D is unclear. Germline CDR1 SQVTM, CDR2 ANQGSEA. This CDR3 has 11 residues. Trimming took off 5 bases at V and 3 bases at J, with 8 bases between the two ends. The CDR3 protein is CSVSWDYEQYF. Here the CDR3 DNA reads TGCAGCGTTAGTTGGGACTACGAGCAGTACTTC.

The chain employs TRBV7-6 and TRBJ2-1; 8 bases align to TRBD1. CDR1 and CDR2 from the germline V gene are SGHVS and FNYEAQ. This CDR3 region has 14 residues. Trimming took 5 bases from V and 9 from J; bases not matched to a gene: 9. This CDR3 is CASSRRQGWAEQFF. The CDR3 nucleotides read TGTGCCAGCAGCCGTCGACAGGGGTGGGCTGAGCAGTTCTTC.

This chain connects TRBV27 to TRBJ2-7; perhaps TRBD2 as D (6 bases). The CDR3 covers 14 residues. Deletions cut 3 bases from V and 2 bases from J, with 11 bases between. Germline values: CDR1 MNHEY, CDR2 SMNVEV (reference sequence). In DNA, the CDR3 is TGTGCCAGCAGTTTTAGCGGACCCGCCTACGAGCAGTACTTC. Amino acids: CASSFSGPAYEQYF.

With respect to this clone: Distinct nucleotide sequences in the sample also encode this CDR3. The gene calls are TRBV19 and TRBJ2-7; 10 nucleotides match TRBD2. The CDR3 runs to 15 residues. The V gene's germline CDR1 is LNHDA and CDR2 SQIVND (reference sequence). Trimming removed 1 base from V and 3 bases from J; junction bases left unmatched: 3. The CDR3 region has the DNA TGTGCCAGTAGTATAGGATTAGCGGGAGGCTACGAGCAGTACTTC. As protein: CASSIGLAGGYEQYF.

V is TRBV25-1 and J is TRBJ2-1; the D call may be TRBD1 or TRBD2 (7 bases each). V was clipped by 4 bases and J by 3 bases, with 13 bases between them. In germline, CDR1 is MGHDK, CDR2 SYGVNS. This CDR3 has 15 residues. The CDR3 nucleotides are TGTGCCAGCAGTGGACAGGGAGGGGTCTACAATGAGCAGTTCTTC. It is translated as CASSGQGGVYNEQFF.

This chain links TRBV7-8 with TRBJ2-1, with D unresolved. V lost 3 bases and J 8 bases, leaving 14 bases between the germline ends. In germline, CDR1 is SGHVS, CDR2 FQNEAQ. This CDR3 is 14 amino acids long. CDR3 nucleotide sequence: TGTGCCAGCAGCTTCTTGGCCAAGCTAGATGAGCAGTTCTTC. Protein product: CASSFLAKLDEQFF.

The CDR3 reads CSVGYSGRNTEAFF. The CDR3 DNA follows: TGCAGCGTTGGGTATTCCGGAAGAAACACTGAAGCTTTCTTT. The chain links TRBV29-1 to TRBJ1-1; D not resolved. The V and J ends lost 4 bases and 2 bases respectively, with 14 bases between them. This CDR3 spans 14 amino acids. Germline loops: CDR1 SQVTM, CDR2 ANQGSEA.

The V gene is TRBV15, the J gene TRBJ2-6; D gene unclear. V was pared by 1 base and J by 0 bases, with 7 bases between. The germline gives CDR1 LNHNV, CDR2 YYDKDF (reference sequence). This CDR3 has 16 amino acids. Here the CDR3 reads CATSRGGDSGANVLTF. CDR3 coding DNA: TGTGCCACCAGCAGAGGTGGGGACTCTGGGGCCAACGTCCTGACTTTC.

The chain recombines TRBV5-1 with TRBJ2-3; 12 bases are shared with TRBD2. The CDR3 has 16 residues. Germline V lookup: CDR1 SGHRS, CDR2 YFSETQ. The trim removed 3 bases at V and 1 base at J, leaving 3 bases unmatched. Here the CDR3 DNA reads TGCGCCAGCAGCTCGGGACTAGCGGGTGGCACAGATACGCAGTATTTT. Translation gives CASSSGLAGGTDTQYF. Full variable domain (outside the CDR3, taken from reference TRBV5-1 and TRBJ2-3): KAGVTQTPRYLIKTRGQQVTLSCSPISGHRSVSWYQQTPGQGLQFLFEYFSETQRNKGNFPGRFSGRQFSNSRSEMNVSTLELGDSALYLCASSSGLAGGTDTQYFGPGTRLTVL.

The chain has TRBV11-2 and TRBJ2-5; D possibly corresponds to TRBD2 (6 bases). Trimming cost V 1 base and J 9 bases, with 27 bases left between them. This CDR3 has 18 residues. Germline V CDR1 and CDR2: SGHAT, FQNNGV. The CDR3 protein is CASSLGLVFRLAIEPQYF. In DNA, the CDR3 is TGTGCCAGCAGCTTAGGCCTTGTGTTTCGGCTAGCGATTGAGCCCCAGTACTTC.

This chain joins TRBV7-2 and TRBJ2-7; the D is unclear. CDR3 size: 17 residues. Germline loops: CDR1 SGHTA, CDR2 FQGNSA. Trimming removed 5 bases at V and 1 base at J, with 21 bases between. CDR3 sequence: CASSQSVMTARSYEQYF. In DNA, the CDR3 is TGTGCCAGCAGCCAATCGGTTATGACGGCAAGATCCTACGAGCAGTACTTC.

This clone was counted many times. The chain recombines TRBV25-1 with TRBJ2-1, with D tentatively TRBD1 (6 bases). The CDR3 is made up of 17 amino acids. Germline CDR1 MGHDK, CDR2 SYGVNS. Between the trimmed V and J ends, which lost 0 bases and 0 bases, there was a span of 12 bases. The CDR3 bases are TGTGCCAGCAGTGAATACGGACAGCAAAGCTCCTACAATGAGCAGTTCTTC. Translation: CASSEYGQQSSYNEQFF.

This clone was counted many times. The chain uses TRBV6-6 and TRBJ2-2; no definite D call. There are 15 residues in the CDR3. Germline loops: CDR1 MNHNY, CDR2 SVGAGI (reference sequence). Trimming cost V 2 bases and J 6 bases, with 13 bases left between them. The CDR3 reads CASSYARPSAGELFF. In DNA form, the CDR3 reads TGTGCCAGCAGTTACGCTCGACCCTCGGCCGGGGAGCTGTTTTTT.

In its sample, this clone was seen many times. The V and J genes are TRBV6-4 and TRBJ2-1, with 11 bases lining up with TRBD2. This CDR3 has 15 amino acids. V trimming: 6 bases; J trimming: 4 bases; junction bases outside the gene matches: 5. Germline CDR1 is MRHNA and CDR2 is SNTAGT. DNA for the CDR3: TGTGCCAGCAGCGTCGGGACTAGCGGTTACAATGAGCAGTTCTTC. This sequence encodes CASSVGTSGYNEQFF.

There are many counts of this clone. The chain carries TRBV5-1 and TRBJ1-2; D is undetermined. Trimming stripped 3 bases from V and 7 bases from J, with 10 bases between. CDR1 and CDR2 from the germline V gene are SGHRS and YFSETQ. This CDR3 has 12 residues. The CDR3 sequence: CASSSDPGGYTF. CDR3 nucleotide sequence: TGCGCCAGCAGCTCCGATCCTGGTGGCTACACCTTC.

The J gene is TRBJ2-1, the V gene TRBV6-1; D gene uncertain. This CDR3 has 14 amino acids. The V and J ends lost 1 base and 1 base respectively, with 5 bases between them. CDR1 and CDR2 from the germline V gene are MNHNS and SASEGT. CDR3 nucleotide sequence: TGTGCCAGCAGTGAAGGGAGATCCTACAATGAGCAGTTCTTC. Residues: CASSEGRSYNEQFF.

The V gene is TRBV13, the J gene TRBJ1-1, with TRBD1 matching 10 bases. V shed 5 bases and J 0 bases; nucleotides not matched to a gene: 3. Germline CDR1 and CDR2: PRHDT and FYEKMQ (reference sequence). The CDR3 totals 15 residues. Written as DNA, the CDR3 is TGTGCCAGCAGCGACAGGGGGCGGGTGAACACTGAAGCTTTCTTT. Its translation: CASSDRGRVNTEAFF.

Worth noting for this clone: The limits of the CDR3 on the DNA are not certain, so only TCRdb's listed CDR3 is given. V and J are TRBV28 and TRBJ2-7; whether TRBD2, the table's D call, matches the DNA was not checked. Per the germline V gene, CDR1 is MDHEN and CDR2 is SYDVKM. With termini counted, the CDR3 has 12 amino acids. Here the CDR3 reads CASSFGSGGSTF.

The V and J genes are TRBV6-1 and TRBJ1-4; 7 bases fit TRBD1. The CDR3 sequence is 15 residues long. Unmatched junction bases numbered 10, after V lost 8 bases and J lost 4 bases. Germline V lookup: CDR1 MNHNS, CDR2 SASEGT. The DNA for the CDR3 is TGTGCCAGCTCGATTTGGACAGGCGGTAATGAAAAACTGTTTTTT. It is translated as CASSIWTGGNEKLFF.

The CDR3 DNA sequence: TGTGCCAGCAGCTTCGTCCTGGGGGAGGGCATCTCTGAAGCTTTCTTT. This translates into CASSFVLGEGISEAFF. This chain joins TRBV6-4 and TRBJ1-1; D may be TRBD1 (5 bases). V dropped 6 bases and J dropped 6 bases, with 23 bases sitting between them. The CDR3 length is 16 residues. Germline CDR1 is MRHNA and CDR2 is SNTAGT.

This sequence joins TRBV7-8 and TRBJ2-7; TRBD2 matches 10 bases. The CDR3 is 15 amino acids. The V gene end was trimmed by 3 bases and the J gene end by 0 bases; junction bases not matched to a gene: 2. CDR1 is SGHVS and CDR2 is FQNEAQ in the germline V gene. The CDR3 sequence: CASSFRTSGSYEQYF. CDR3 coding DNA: TGTGCCAGCAGCTTTCGGACTAGCGGCTCCTACGAGCAGTACTTC.

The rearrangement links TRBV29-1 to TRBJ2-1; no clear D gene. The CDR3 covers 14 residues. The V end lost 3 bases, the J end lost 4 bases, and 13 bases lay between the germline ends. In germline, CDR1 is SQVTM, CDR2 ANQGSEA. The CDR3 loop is CSVDVSVHYNEQFF. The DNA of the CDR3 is TGCAGCGTTGATGTGTCGGTCCATTACAATGAGCAGTTCTTC.